This T cell receptor (beta chain) was sequenced in a study of regulatory T cells in long-lasting Graves disease. Building the TCR beta libraries relied on iRepertoire HTBI primers, and CDR3 regions underwent Arm-PCR. Each CDR3 protein gets one entry after TCRdb re-called the multiplex PCR reads with MiXCR. The sample shows approximately 400,000 distinct CDR3 sequences, about a quarter of them seen only once. This clonotype was seen more than once but under ten times. Its antigen remains unidentified. This CDR3 has 14 amino acids. Germline-derived CDR1 and CDR2 are LNHDA and SQIVND (reference sequence). V lost 8 bases and J 6 bases, leaving 19 bases between the germline ends. Findings and limits, study-wide: Persistent disease was characterized by preferential usage of TRBV28, TRBJ1-2 and TRBJ2-5. Those with persistent Graves' had less TCR diversity than newly diagnosed patients.

Time point noted: persistent/refractory GD, antithyroid drugs over 5 years with positive TRAb. The TCR library was prepared using RNA isolated from PBMCs. The chain carries TRBV19 and TRBJ1-1, with D uncertain. The input for sequencing was peripheral blood mononuclear cells (PBMCs), taken when the disease was refractory, from a patient treated with antithyroid drugs. The sequence was collected from a female donor with Graves disease. This chain's CDR3 is CASSLDRRYPEAFF. In nucleotides, the CDR3 is TGTGCCAGTTCGTTGGATCGGAGGTACCCTGAAGCTTTCTTT.